This T cell receptor beta chain was recovered during a study of blood T cells in healthy people across ages. Whole-study findings and limits: Donors of long life had a larger count of naive CD4+ cells and greater diversity than aged donors. Investigators viewed diversity estimates from one million T cells as underestimates, the study reported.

All donors came from Russia, were Caucasian and healthy, and spanned ages about 6 to 95. The use of a sample-barcoded 5' primer and a J-beta primer mix characterized a second PCR of about 6 to 11 cycles. Using its own MiXCR run on the 5' RACE reads, TCRdb lists one record per CDR3 protein. Seen here are some 800,000 distinct CDR3 sequences, under 45% observed once, and the top ten hold roughly a fifth. The CDR3 sequence is 13 residues long. Germline V gene lookup returns CDR1 SGHNT and CDR2 YENEEA. Trimming pared 4 bases from V and 11 bases from J, leaving 17 bases between. This clonotype was counted between two and nine times. The antigen remains undetermined.

The sequence derives from a man in his 60s in good health. The chain joins TRBV11-3 to TRBJ1-1; D unresolved. Sequencing was done on a sample of blood. CDR3 DNA: TGTGCCAGCAGCTCGCAATGGAGAAGGAAGGCTTTCTTT. As protein: CASSSQWRRKAFF.